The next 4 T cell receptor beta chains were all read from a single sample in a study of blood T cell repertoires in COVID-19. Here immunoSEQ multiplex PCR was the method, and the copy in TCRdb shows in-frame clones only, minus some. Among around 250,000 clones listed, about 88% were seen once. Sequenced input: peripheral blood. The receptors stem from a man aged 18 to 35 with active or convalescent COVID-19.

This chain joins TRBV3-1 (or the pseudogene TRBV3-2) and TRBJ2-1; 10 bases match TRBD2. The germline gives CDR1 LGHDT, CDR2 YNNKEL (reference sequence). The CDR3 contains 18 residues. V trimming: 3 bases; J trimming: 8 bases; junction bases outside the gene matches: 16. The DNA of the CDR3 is TGTGCCAGCAGCCACCTCGAGATCTCAGCGGGAGGGCAATATGAGCAGTTCTTC. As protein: CASSHLEISAGGQYEQFF.

The CDR3 coding sequence is TGTGCCACCAGCAGTCGGGTGTCCGGTTATGGCTACACCTTC. It specifies CATSSRVSGYGYTF. The chain recombines TRBV15 with TRBJ1-2, with D uncertain. Per germline, CDR1 LNHNV and CDR2 YYDKDF (reference sequence). V lost 3 bases and J 5 bases, leaving 13 bases between the germline ends. This CDR3 spans 14 amino acids.

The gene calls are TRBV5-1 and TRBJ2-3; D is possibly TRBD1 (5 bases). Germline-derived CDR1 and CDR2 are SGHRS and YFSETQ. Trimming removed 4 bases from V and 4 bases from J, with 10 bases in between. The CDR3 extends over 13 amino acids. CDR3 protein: CASSRDSADTQYF. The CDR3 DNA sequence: TGCGCCAGCAGCCGAGACAGTGCAGATACGCAGTATTTT.

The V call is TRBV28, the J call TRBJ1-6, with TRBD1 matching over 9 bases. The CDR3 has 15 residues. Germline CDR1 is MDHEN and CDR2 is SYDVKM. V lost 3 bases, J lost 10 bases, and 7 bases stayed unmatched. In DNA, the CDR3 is TGTGCCAGCAGTTTGGGACAGGGTATTGGCTCACCCCTCCACTTT. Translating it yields CASSLGQGIGSPLHF.